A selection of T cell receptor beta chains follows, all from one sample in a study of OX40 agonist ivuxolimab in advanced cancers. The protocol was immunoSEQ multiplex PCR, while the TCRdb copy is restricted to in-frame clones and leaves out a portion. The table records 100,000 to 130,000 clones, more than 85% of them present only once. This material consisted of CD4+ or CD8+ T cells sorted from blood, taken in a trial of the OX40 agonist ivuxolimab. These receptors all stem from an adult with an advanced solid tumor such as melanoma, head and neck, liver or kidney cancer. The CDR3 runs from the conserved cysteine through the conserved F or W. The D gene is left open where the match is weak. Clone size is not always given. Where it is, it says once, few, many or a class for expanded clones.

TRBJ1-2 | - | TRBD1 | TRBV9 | CASSVNRGGGYTF | TGTGCCAGCAGCGTAAACAGGGGTGGTGGCTACACCTTC
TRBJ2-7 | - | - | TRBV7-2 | CASSLIGLSGRSSYEQYF | TGTGCCAGCAGCTTAATAGGACTATCGGGGAGGAGCTCCTACGAGCAGTACTTC
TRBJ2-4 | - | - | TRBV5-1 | CASSLEVSVVDQYF | TGCGCCAGCAGCTTGGAAGTTTCTGTGGTCGATCAGTACTTC
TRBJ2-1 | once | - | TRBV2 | CASSERPPGQFF | TGTGCCAGCAGTGAACGCCCGCCGGGGCAGTTCTTC
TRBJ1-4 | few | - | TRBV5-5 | CASSLIRDSEKLFF | TGTGCCAGCAGCTTGATCCGGGATTCTGAAAAACTGTTTTTT
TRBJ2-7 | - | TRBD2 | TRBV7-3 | CASSLAAGEYEQYF | TGTGCCAGCAGCTTAGCCGCGGGAGAGTACGAGCAGTACTTC
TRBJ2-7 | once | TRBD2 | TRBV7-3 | CASSPTSGMPYEQYF | TGTGCCAGCAGCCCGACTAGCGGGATGCCCTACGAGCAGTACTTC
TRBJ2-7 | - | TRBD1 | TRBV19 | CASTGQGLGEQYF | TGTGCCAGTACCGGACAGGGGTTAGGCGAGCAGTACTTC
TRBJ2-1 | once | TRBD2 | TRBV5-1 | CASSSGTSGFLNEQFF | TGCGCCAGCAGCTCCGGGACTAGCGGATTTTTAAATGAGCAGTTCTTC
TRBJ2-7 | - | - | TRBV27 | CASSSTYEQYF | TGTGCCAGCAGTTCAACCTACGAGCAGTACTTC
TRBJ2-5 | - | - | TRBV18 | CASSPPSGFRETQYF | TGTGCCAGCTCACCACCGTCAGGGTTCCGGGAGACCCAGTACTTC